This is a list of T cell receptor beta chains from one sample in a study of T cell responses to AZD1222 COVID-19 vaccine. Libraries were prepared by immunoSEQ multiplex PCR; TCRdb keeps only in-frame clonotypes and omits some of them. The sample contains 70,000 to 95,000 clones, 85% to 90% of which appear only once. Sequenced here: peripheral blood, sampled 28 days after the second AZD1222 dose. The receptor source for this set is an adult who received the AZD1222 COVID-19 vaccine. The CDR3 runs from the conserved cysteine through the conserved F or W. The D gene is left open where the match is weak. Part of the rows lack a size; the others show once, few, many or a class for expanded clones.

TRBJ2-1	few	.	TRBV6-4	TGTGCCAGCTCAGAAGGGGGAAACAATGAGCAGTTCTTC	CASSEGGNNEQFF
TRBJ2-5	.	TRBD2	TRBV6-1	TGTGCCAGCAGTGCCTATTGGGCTAGCGGGGGGCGTCGGGAGACCCAGTACTTC	CASSAYWASGGRRETQYF
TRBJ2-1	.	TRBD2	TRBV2	TGTGCCAGCAGTTTACTAGCGGGGAGCAATGAGCAGTTCTTC	CASSLLAGSNEQFF
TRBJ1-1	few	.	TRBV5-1	TGCGCCAGCAGCTCGAAGACAGGAGGTACTGAAGCTTTCTTT	CASSSKTGGTEAFF
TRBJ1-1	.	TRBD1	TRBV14	TGTGCCAGCAGCCCACCGACAGGGAGTAACACTGAAGCTTTCTTT	CASSPPTGSNTEAFF
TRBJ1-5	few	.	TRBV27	TGTGCCAGCAGTTTATCGAGATATAGCAATCAGCCCCAGCATTTT	CASSLSRYSNQPQHF
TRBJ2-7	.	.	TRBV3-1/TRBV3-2	TGTGCCAGCAGCCAAGGACGCCAGGACGAGCAGTACTTC	CASSQGRQDEQYF
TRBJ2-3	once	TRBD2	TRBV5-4	TGTGCCACCGGGGGCGGGGGGGCGGCAGATACGCAGTATTTT	CATGGGGAADTQYF
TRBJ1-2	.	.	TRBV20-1	TGCAGTGCTAGAGAGGACTATGGCTACACCTTC	CSAREDYGYTF
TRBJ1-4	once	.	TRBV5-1	TGCGCCAGCAGCTTGGATAGCCGAGTACGGGAAAAACTGTTTTTT	CASSLDSRVREKLFF
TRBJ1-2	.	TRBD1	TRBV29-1	TGCAGCGTTGGAACAGGGGGCGACCGCTACACCTTC	CSVGTGGDRYTF
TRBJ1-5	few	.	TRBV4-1	TGCGCCAGCAGCTGGGGGGTCAATCAGCCCCAGCATTTT	CASSWGVNQPQHF
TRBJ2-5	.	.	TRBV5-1	TGCGCCAGCAGCTTGGCCCGGGGTCAAGAGACCCAGTACTTC	CASSLARGQETQYF
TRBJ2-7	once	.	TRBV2	TGTGCCAGCAACCGGGACGGGGTAGAGGAGCAGTACTTC	CASNRDGVEEQYF
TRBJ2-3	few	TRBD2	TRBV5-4	TGTGCCAGCAGCCACAAACTAGCGGGGGGGAGCACAGATACGCAGTATTTT	CASSHKLAGGSTDTQYF
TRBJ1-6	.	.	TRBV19	TGTGCCAGTAGTAGAACCCGGGACACGCATAATTCACCCCTCCACTTT	CASSRTRDTHNSPLHF
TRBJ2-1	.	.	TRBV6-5	TGTGCCAGCGAGGGGGGTGGGGAGCAGTTCTTC	CASEGGGEQFF
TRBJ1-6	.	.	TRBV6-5	TGTGCCAGCAGTTACGGTAATGGCAGAGCCAATTCACCCCTCCACTTT	CASSYGNGRANSPLHF
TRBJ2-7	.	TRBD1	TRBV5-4	TGTGCCAGCAGTCCTAGGACAGGAAGCTACGAGCAGTACTTC	CASSPRTGSYEQYF
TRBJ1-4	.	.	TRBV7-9	TGTGCCAGCGTAGGGGTTACAACTAATGAAAAACTGTTTTTT	CASVGVTTNEKLFF
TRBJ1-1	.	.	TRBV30	TGTGCCTGGAGGGGTGACAGAAGTACAGCTTTCTTT	CAWRGDRSTAFF
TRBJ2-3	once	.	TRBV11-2	TGTGCCAGCAGCCCCCGGAGGGGGGGGCCCCCCACAGATACGCAGTATTTT	CASSPRRGGPPTDTQYF
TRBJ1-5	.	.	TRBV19	TGTGCCAGTAGCCTCGAGGGAGATCAGCCCCAGCATTTT	CASSLEGDQPQHF
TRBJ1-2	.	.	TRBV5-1	TGCGCCAGCAGCCTGGACCCGACTTCGGCGGGAACGGATGGCTACACCTTC	CASSLDPTSAGTDGYTF
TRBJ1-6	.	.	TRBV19	TGTGCCAGTAGTATGGGACGGAATAATTCACCCCTCCACTTT	CASSMGRNNSPLHF
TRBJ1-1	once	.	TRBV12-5	TGTGCTAGTGGTTGGGCGAACACTGAAGCTTTCTTT	CASGWANTEAFF
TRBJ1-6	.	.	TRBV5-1	TGCGCCAGCACCATTACACCGGGAGCGAATTCACCCCTCCACTTT	CASTITPGANSPLHF
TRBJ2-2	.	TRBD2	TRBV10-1	TGCGCCAGCAGTCAATCTAGCGGGGGAATCACCGGGGAGCTGTTTTTT	CASSQSSGGITGELFF
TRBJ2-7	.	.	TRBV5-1	TGCGCCAGCAGCTTGGGGTACGGGACCGTTTCCTACGAGCAGTACTTC	CASSLGYGTVSYEQYF
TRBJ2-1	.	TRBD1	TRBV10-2	TGCGCCAGCAGTGCCAGGGGGCTGGGGAATGAGCAGTTCTTC	CASSARGLGNEQFF